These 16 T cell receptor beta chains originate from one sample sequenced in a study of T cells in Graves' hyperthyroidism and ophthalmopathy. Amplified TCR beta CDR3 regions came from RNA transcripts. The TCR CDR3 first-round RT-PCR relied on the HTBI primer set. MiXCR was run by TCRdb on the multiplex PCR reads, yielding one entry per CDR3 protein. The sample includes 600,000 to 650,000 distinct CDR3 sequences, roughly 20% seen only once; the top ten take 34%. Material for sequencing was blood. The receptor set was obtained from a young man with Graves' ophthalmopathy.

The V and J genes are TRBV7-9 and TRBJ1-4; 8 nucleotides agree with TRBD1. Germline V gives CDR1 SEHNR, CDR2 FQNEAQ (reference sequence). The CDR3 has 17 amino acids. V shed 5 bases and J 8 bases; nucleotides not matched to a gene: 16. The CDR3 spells CASSPVRVGQGSEKLFF. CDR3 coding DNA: TGTGCCAGCAGCCCAGTTCGGGTCGGACAGGGCAGCGAAAAACTGTTTTTT.

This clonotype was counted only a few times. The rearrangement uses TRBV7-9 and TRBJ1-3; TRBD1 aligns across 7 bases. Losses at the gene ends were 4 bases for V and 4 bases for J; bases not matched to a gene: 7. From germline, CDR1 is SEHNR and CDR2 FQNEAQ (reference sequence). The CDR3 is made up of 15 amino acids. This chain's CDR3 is CASSSKQGTGNTIYF. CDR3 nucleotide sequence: TGTGCCAGCAGCTCGAAACAGGGGACGGGAAACACCATATATTTT.

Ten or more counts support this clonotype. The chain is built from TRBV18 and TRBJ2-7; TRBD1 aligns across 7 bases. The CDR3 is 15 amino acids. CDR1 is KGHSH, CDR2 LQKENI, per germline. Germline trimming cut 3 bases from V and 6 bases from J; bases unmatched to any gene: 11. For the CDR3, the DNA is TGTGCCAGCTCACCCAAGCAGGGGGTCCTGAGCGAGCAGTACTTC. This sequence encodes CASSPKQGVLSEQYF.

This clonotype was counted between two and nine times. The CDR3 loop reads CASSRGQGRNEQFF. CDR3 nucleotides: TGCGCCAGCAGCCGGGGACAGGGTCGCAATGAGCAGTTCTTC. This sequence joins TRBV5-1 and TRBJ2-1; the match to TRBD1 covers 9 bases. Trimming removed 4 bases from V and 6 bases from J; junction bases left unmatched: 5. Germline V gives CDR1 SGHRS, CDR2 YFSETQ. The CDR3 is 14 residues long.

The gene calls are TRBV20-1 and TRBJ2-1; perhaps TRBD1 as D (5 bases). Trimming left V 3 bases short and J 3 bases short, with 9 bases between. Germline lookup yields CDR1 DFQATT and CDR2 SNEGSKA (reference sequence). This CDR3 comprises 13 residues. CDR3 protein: CSASQGIYNEQFF. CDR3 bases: TGCAGTGCTAGCCAGGGCATCTACAATGAGCAGTTCTTC.

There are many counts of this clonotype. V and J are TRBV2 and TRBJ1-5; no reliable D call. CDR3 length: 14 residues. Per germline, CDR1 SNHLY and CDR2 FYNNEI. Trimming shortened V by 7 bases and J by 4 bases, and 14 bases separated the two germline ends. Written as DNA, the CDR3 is TGTGCCAGCAACAGCGTCAGCTCGAATCAGCCCCAGCATTTT. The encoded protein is CASNSVSSNQPQHF. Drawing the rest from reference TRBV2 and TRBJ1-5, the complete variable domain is EPEVTQTPSHQVTQMGQEVILRCVPISNHLYFYWYRQILGQKVEFLVSFYNNEISEKSEIFDDQFSVERPDGSNFTLKIRSTKLEDSAMYFCASNSVSSNQPQHFGDGTRLSIL.

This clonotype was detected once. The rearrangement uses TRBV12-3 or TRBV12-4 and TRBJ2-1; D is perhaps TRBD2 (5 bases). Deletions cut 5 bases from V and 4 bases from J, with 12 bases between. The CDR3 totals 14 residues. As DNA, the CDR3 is TGTGCCAGCAGTCTTACAACTAGATACAATGAGCAGTTCTTC. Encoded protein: CASSLTTRYNEQFF.

In nucleotides, the CDR3 is TGTGCCAGCAGCTCATCAGGGGCGACCTACGAGCAGTACTTC. Its translation: CASSSSGATYEQYF. The genes are TRBV9 and TRBJ2-7, with a possible D match to TRBD1 (6 bases). The CDR3 extends over 14 amino acids. V dropped 4 bases and J dropped 2 bases, with 13 bases sitting between them. Germline-derived CDR1 and CDR2 are SGDLS and YYNGEE.

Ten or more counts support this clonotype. The CDR3 DNA reads TGTGCCAGCAGCTTCTGGTCGGACAGGCGGGAGGCACACACAGATACGCAGTATTTT. Amino acids: CASSFWSDRREAHTDTQYF. The chain links TRBV11-2 to TRBJ2-3, with D perhaps matching TRBD2 (8 bases). V was pared by 3 bases and J by 2 bases, with 24 bases between. This CDR3 has 19 amino acids. CDR1 and CDR2 (germline): SGHAT, FQNNGV. Drawing the rest from reference TRBV11-2 and TRBJ2-3, the complete variable domain is EAGVAQSPRYKIIEKRQSVAFWCNPISGHATLYWYQQILGQGPKLLIQFQNNGVVDDSQLPKDRFSAERLKGVDSTLKIQPAKLEDSAVYLCASSFWSDRREAHTDTQYFGPGTRLTVL.

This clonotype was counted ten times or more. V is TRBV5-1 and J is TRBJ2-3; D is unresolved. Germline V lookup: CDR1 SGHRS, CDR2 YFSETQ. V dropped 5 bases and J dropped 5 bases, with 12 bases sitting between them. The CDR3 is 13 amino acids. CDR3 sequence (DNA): TGCGCCAGCAGGGGCGCGGCGGAAGATACGCAGTATTTT. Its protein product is CASRGAAEDTQYF.

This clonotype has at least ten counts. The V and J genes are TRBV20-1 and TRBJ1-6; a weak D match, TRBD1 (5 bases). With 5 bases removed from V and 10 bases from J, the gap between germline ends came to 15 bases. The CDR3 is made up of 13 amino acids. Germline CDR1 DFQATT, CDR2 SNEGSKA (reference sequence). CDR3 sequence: CSARQSVGSPLHF. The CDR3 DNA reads TGCAGTGCTCGACAGTCGGTAGGGTCACCCCTCCACTTT.

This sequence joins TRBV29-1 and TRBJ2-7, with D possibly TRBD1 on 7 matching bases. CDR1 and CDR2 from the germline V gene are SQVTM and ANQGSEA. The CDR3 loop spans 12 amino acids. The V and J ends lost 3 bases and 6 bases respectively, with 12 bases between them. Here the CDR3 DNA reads TGCAGCGTTGAGGCAGGGGGGTTCGAGCAGTACTTC. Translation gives CSVEAGGFEQYF.

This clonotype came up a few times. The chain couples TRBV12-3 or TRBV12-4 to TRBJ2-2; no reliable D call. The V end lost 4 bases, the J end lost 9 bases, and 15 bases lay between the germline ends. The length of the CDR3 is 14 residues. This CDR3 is CASSSLQGPRELFF. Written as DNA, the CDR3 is TGTGCCAGCAGTTCACTGCAAGGGCCCCGGGAGCTGTTTTTT.

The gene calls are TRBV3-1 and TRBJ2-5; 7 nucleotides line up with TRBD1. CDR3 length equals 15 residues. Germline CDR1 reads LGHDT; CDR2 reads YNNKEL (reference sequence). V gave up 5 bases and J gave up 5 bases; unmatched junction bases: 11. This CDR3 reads CASSKNRGPSETQYF. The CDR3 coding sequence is TGTGCCAGCAGCAAGAACAGGGGACCCTCGGAGACCCAGTACTTC.

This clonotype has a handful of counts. The CDR3 loop is CASSQEGRGLGEQYF. CDR3 coding DNA: TGCGCCAGCAGCCAAGAAGGCAGGGGGCTAGGGGAGCAGTACTTC. The V call is TRBV4-1, the J call TRBJ2-7; 8 nucleotides match TRBD1. From germline, CDR1 is MGHRA and CDR2 YSYEKL. The V gene end was trimmed by 0 bases and the J gene end by 7 bases; junction bases not matched to a gene: 8. This CDR3 has 15 amino acids.

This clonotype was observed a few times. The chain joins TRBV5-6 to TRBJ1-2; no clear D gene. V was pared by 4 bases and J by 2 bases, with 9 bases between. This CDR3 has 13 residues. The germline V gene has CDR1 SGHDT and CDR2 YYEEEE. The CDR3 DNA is TGTGCCAGCAGCGTCGGGAGAAACTATGGCTACACCTTC. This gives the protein CASSVGRNYGYTF. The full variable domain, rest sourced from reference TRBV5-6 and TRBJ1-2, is DAGVTQSPTHLIKTRGQQVTLRCSPKSGHDTVSWYQQALGQGPQFIFQYYEEEERQRGNFPDRFSGHQFPNYSSELNVNALLLGDSALYLCASSVGRNYGYTFGSGTRLTVV.